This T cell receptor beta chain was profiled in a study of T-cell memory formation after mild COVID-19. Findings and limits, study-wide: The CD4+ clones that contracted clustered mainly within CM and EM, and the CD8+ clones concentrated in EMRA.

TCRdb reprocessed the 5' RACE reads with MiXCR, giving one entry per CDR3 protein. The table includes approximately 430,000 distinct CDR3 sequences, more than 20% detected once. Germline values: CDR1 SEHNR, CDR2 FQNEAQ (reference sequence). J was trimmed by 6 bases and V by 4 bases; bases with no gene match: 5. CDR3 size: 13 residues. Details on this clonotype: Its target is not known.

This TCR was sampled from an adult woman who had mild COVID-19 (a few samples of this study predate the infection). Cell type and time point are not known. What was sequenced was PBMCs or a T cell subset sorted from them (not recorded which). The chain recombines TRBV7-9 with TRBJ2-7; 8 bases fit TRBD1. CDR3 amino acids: CASSSGQGGEQYF. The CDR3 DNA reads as TGTGCCAGCAGCTCCGGACAGGGCGGCGAGCAGTACTTC. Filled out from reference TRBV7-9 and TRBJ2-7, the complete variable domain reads DTGVSQNPRHKITKRGQNVTFRCDPISEHNRLYWYRQTLGQGPEFLTYFQNEAQLEKSRLLSDRFSAERPKGSFSTLEIQRTEQGDSAMYLCASSSGQGGEQYFGPGTRLTVT.